This TCR beta chain emerged from a study of CD8 T cells in Susac syndrome. The authors negatively isolated CD8+ and CD4+ T cells and FACS-enriched TEMRA cells. cDNA came from about 0.46 to 1 ug RNA primed by random hexamers. The TCR beta CDR3 was amplified by immunoSEQ multiplex PCR across 54 Vbeta, 13 Jbeta. TCRdb processed the immunoSEQ multiplex PCR reads anew with MiXCR; each CDR3 protein has one entry. The sample carries fewer than 150,000 distinct CDR3 sequences, around 90% recorded once. There are 14 residues in the CDR3. V gave up 6 bases and J gave up 5 bases; unmatched junction bases: 12. Germline V lookup: CDR1 DFQATT, CDR2 SNEGSKA (reference sequence).

Sequencing was performed on CD8+ T cells from PBMCs. This chain uses TRBV20-1 with TRBJ1-1, with 7 positions matching TRBD1. The clonotype was recovered from a human donor with multiple sclerosis. The DNA of the CDR3 is TGCAGTGCCAGCCCCTATCAGGGGGGAACTGAAGCTTTCTTT. It specifies CSASPYQGGTEAFF.